The rows below give T cell receptor beta chains drawn from one sample of a study of T-cell memory formation after mild COVID-19. TCRdb reanalysed the 5' RACE reads using MiXCR and keeps one entry per CDR3 protein. This repertoire shows 90,000 to 120,000 distinct CDR3 sequences, around 14% found once; its top ten account for roughly 40%. The sequenced sample was PBMCs or a T cell subset sorted from them (not recorded which). The origin of the receptors is a young man who had mild COVID-19 (a few samples of this study predate the infection). Cell type and time point are not known. CDR3s include the opening cysteine and the closing phenylalanine or tryptophan.

v_call cdr3_aa
TRBV4-1 CASSQGASGGAKTQYF
TRBV3-1 CASSHSGWQPQHF
TRBV27 CASSYLPGPTNEKLFF
TRBV6-7 CASRVEQETQYF
TRBV6-5 CASSYSSTKRPPEAFF
TRBV9 CASSVPLAGGTRETQYF
TRBV4-1 CASSQGTGELFF
TRBV27 CASSHTGTGLYRWQPQHF
TRBV24-1 CATSDSQETQYF
TRBV3-1 CASSPSADRGDTEAFF
TRBV4-1 CASSQGPAVADTQYF
TRBV4-3 CASSQGPTSTDTQYF
TRBV6-5 CASSSFVGHQPQHF
TRBV19 CASSLAGTGSTDTQYF
TRBV6-5 CASSFGSGGDEKLFF
TRBV9 CASSVGLFSVETQYF
TRBV12-3/TRBV12-4 CASSLKGFEQFF
TRBV11-2 CASSLLSRTGNTIYF
TRBV7-9 CASSDVGTTDTQYF
TRBV4-1 CASSHNSLNTEAFF
TRBV7-2 CASSWTHRLLDHPSEQYF
TRBV7-9 CASRDESSYEQYF
TRBV7-2 CASSSGGGTYNEQFF
TRBV7-9 CASSSYHMSSGNTIYF
TRBV5-1 CASSLERAYEQYF
TRBV7-9 CASSPPAGGISPSPF
TRBV9 CASSVGGGHHNEQFF
TRBV6-5 CASSGGQSVGNTEAFF
TRBV5-6 CASSLDGYSNQPQHF
TRBV5-1 CASSLELEGDTQYF
TRBV4-3 CASSPGHYNSPLHF
TRBV6-5 CASSYAGGSYNEQFF
TRBV7-8 CASRLTGIQETQYF
TRBV5-4 CASSQTGFEQYF
TRBV3-1 CASSQAGGGQETQYF
TRBV7-6 CASSLGLAGVSYNEQFF
TRBV7-9 CASSPTEMNTEAFF
TRBV25-1 CATSPNPTDTQYF
TRBV9 CASSVGTGGDYGYTF
TRBV12-3/TRBV12-4 CASSRGSRSYEQYF
TRBV4-3 CASSQELGQTVQETQYF
TRBV7-9 CASSSLVDEQYF
TRBV4-1 CASSLWTGGSYEQYF
TRBV5-4 CASSHRQGSEKLFF
TRBV6-2/TRBV6-3 CASSYPDTQYF
TRBV4-2 CASSQDWRGPSYEQYF
TRBV29-1 CSVVIGSGGNEQFF
TRBV7-9 CASSLGPDEQFF
TRBV5-4 CASSGDGYNSPLHF
TRBV5-1 CASSFAGALVEQYF
TRBV7-9 CASSPEVHEQFF
TRBV13 CASSPLGDTQYF
TRBV14 CASSPGSRELFF
TRBV7-2 CASSFRPESDSYNEQFF
TRBV6-1 CASMVEGRTNTEAFF
TRBV12-3/TRBV12-4 CASSPSWTGLEQYF
TRBV5-1 CASSLEGTSGGADTQYF
TRBV4-3 CASSQEKGLVYGYTF
TRBV29-1 CSSEGGEGIYGYTF